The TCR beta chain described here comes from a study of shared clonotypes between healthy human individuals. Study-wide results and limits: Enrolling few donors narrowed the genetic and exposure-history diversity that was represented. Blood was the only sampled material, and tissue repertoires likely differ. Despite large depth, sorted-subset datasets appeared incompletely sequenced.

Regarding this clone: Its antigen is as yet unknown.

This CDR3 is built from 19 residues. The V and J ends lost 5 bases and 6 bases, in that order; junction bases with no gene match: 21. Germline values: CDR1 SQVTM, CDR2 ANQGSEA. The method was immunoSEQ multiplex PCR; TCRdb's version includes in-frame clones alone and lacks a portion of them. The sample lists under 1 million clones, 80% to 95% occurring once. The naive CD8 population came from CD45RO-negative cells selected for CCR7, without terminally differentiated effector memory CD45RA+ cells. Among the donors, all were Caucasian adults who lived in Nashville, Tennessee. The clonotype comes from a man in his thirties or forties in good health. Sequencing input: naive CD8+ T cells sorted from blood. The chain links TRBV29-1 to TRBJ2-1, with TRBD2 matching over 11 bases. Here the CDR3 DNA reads TGCAGCGTTCCTCCAGACTATAGCGGGAGGGCTCGCGATTTCAATGAGCAGTTCTTC. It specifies CSVPPDYSGRARDFNEQFF.